This T cell receptor (beta chain) appears in the sequencing data of a study of early T cells in non-severe SARS-CoV-2 infection. Across the whole study: Unsorted whole-blood RNA was sequenced in bulk, leaving chains unpaired.

This clonotype was observed a few times. The target antigen is unknown. Findings of the study overall: Matching with VDJdb favored anti-spike CD8 responses (missing private and CD4 specificities).

Individual cDNA molecules were tagged with unique molecular identifiers, the study reported. TCRdb reprocessed the 5' RACE reads via MiXCR and lists one record per CDR3 protein. The profile shows 20,000 to 30,000 distinct CDR3 sequences, almost 4.5% of them singletons. This CDR3 has 14 residues. Trimming cost V 3 bases and J 5 bases; bases outside gene matches: 2. Germline CDR1 is LNHDA and CDR2 is SQIVND (reference sequence). The specimen was whole blood. This TCR came from an adult who was a healthcare worker with PCR-confirmed SARS-CoV-2 infection or an uninfected control (not recorded which). This chain links TRBV19 with TRBJ2-1; 9 positions agree with TRBD2. The CDR3: CASSILAGNNEQFF. CDR3 DNA sequence: TGTGCCAGTAGTATTCTAGCGGGGAACAATGAGCAGTTCTTC.